A selection of T cell receptor beta chains follows, all from one sample in a study of blood T cells in healthy people across ages. TCRdb re-analysed the 5' RACE reads in MiXCR, keeping a single row per CDR3 protein. The table includes 650,000 to 950,000 distinct CDR3 sequences, approximately 48% detected once. The sequenced sample consisted of blood. All receptors come from a man in his sixties in good health. Both conserved end residues are part of each CDR3.

j_call v_call cdr3_aa
TRBJ1-6 TRBV5-1 CASSLDGGTLHF
TRBJ2-1 TRBV3-1 CASSHKTKRGAYNEQFF
TRBJ2-1 TRBV11-2 CASSWSGNEQFF
TRBJ2-5 TRBV4-1 CANSQDYVSGRLETQYF
TRBJ2-3 TRBV28 CASATSRPARVTQYF
TRBJ2-4 TRBV6-2/TRBV6-3 CASRTGVKNIQYF
TRBJ1-1 TRBV4-1 CASSQDWTDQIEAFF
TRBJ2-2 TRBV5-1 CASSGTGDGELFF
TRBJ1-2 TRBV28 CASGDSYGYTF
TRBJ2-7 TRBV4-1 CASSQNRGPYEQYF
TRBJ2-5 TRBV20-1 CSARDLGGIDETQYF
TRBJ2-1 TRBV5-1 CASSLISRYNEQFF
TRBJ1-2 TRBV4-1 CASSQEIRCGYTF
TRBJ2-7 TRBV9 CASSVAAQASTYEQYF
TRBJ1-1 TRBV30 CAWTGDRGSEAFF
TRBJ2-7 TRBV9 CASSVPYEQYF
TRBJ1-1 TRBV4-3 CASSQETANTEAFF
TRBJ2-4 TRBV20-1 CSAIPMLAKNIQYF
TRBJ2-5 TRBV28 CASSRGGPQETQYF
TRBJ2-1 TRBV7-8 CASSLRLSYNEQFF
TRBJ1-2 TRBV7-2 CASSLGGLGYTF
TRBJ2-3 TRBV20-1 CSARDVPDTQYF
TRBJ2-7 TRBV20-1 CSAREVGANYEQYF
TRBJ2-5 TRBV14 CASSQACGTGSYNEQYF
TRBJ2-5 TRBV5-6 CASRGAGPETQYF
TRBJ2-1 TRBV6-5 CASSYPAGGNNEQFF
TRBJ2-6 TRBV27 CASSRGTAGANVLTF
TRBJ2-7 TRBV5-6 CASSLAWADEQYF
TRBJ2-3 TRBV7-9 CASSDRLPSTDTQYF